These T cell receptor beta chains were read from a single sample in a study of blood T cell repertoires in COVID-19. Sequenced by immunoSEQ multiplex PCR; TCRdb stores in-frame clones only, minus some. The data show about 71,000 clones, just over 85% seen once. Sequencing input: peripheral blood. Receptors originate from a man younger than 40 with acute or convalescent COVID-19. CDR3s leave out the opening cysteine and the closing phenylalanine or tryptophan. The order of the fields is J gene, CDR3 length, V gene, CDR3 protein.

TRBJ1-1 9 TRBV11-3 ASSPDSEAF
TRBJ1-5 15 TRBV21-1 ASSEDRGHFSNQPQH
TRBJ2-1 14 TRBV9 ASSVVAGGPSGEQF
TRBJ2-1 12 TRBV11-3 ASSLYGPYNEQF
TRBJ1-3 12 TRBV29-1 SLQGALSGNTIY
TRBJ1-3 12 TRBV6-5 ASKVDRAGNTIY
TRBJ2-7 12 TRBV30 AWSYGQTQYEQY
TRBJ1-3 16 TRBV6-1 ASSAQGFGLLSGNTIY
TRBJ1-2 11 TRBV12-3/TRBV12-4 ASRQGATGGYT
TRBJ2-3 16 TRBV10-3 AISGNVGGSGETDTQY
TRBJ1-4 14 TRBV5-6 ASSSTSRDRAGKLF
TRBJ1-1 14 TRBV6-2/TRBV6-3 ASSYSSDRGDTEAF
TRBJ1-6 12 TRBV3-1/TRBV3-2 ASSQQGTGSPLH
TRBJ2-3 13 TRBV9 ATSRGQVSTDTQY
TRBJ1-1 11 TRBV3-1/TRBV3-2 ASSHDRVTEAF
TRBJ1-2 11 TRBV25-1 ASSEGQVYGYT
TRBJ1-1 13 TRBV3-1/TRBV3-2 ASSQGALMWTEAF
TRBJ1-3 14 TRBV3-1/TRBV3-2 ASSQGPGFSGNTIY
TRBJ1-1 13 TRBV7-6 ASSLSQGRLAEAF
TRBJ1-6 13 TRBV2 ASSGGQGYNSPLH
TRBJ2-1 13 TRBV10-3 AIRDLQGSYNEQF
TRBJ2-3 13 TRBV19 ASSPNAGGTDTQY
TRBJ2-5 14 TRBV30 AWSVGLAGTWETQY
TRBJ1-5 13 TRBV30 AWSADFTSNQPQH
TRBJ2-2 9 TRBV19 ASSFSGELF
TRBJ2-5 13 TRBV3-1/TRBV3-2 ASSRETSGGETQY
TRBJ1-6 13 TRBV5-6 ASSWGQGVAPPLH
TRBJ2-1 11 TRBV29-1 SVDSRSGNEQF
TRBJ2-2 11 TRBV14 ASSQDYTGELF
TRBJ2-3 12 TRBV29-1 SVDSPQGTDTQY
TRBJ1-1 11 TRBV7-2 ASSLEPGTEAF
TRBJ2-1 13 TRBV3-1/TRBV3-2 ASSQPGLAENEQF
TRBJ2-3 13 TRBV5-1 ASSLSVGGTDTQY
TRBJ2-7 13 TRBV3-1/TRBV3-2 ASSPGLAGVWEQY
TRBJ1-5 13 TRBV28 ASNMRATVNRPQH
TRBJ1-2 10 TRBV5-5 ASSRQNYGYT
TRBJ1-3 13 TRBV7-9 ASSLFESLRDTIY
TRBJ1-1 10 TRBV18 ASSPGGGEAF
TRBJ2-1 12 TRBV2 ASSDWVGTNEQF
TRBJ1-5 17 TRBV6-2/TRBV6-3 ASSLLWDRGRVDAQPQH
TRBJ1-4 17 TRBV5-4 ASSPWPGREVTANEKLF
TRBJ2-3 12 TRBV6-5 ASSYSASADTQY
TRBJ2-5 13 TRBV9 ASSPRHQRGETQY
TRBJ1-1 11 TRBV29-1 SARTGGNTEAF
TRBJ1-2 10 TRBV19 ASRGGEYGYT
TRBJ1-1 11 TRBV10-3 ATIRGQNTEAF
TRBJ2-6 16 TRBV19 ASRIVAGLPSGANVLT
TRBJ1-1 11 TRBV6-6 ASSPRSSTEAF
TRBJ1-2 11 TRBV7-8 ASSFRRVDGYT
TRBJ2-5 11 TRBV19 ASSIVATETQY
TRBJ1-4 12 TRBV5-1 AGRTGGENEKLF
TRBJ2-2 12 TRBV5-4 ASSGRTTGGELF
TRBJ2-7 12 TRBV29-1 SVGLQGYSYEQY
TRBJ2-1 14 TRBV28 ASSLTGTGGRYEQF
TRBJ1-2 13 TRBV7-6 ASSLSGQGGYGYT